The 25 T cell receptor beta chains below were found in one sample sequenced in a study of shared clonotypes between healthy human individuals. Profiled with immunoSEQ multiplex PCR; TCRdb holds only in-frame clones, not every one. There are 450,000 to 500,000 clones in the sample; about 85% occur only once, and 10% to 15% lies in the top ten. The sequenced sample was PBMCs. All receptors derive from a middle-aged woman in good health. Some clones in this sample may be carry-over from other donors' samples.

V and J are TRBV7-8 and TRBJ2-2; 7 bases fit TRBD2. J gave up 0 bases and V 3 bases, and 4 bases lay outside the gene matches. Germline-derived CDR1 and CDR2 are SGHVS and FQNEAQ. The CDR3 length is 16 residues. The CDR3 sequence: CASSFGLAANTGELFF. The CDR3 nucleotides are TGTGCCAGCAGCTTTGGGCTAGCGGCGAACACCGGGGAGCTGTTTTTT.

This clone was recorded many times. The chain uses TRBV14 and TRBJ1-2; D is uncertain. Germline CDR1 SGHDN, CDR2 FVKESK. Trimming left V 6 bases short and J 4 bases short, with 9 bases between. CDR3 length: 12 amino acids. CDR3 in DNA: TGTGCCAGCAGTAAACCTGGCTATGGCTACACCTTC. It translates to CASSKPGYGYTF.

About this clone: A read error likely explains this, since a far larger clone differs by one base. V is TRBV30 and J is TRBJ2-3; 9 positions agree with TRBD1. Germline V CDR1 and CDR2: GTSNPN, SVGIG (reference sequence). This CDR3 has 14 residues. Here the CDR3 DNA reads TGTGCCTGGAGTGTTACAGGGGGCCCAGATATGCAGTATTTT. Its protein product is CAWSVTGGPDMQYF.

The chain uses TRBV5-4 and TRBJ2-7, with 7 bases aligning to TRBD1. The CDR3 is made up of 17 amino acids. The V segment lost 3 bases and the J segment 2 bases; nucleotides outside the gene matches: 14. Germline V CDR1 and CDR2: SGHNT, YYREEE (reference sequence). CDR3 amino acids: CASSSEGGSLPPYEQYF. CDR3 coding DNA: TGTGCCAGCAGCTCAGAAGGGGGCAGTCTCCCCCCCTACGAGCAGTACTTC.

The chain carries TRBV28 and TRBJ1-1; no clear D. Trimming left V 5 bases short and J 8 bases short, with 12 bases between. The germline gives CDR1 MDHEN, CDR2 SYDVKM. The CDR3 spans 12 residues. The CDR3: CASSRLGSEAFF. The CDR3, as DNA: TGTGCCAGCAGTCGCCTAGGGTCAGAAGCTTTCTTT.

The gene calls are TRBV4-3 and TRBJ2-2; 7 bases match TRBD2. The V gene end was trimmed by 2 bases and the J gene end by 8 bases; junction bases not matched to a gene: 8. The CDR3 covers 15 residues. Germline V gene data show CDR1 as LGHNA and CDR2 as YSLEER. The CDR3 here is CASSQSGEPKGELFF. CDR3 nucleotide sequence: TGCGCCAGCAGCCAAAGCGGGGAGCCGAAAGGGGAGCTGTTTTTT.

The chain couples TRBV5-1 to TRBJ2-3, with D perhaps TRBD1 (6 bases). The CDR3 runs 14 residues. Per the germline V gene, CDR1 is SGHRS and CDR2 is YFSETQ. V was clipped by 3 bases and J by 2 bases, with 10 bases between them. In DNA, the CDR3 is TGCGCCAGCAGCTCAACAGGGAACACAGATACGCAGTATTTT. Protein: CASSSTGNTDTQYF.

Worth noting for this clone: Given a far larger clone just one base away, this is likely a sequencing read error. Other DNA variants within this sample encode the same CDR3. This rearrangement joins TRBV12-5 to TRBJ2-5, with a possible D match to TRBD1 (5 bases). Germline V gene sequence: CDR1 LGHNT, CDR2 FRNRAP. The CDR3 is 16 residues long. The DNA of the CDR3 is TGTGCTAGCGGTTTGGGGCTACTGGGGCCTTCGGAGACCCAGTACTTC. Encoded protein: CASGLGLLGPSETQYF.

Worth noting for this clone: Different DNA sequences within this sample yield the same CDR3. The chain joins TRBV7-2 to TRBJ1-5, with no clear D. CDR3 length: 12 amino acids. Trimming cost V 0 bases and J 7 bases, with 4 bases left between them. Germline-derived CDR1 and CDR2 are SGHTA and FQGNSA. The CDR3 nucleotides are TGTGCCAGCAGCTTAGCGGGGCAGCCCCAGCATTTT. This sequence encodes CASSLAGQPQHF.

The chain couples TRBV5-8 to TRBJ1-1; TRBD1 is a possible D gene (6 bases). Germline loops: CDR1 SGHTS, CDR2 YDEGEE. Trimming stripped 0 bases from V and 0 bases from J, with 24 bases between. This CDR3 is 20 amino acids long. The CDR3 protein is CASSLARAGALAPMNTEAFF. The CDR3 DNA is TGTGCCAGCAGCTTGGCCCGGGCAGGGGCCCTCGCCCCGATGAACACTGAAGCTTTCTTT. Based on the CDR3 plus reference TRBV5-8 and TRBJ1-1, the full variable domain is EAGVTQSPTHLIKTRGQQATLRCSPISGHTSVYWYQQALGLGLQFLLWYDEGEERNRGNFPPRFSGRQFPNYSSELNVNALELEDSALYLCASSLARAGALAPMNTEAFFGQGTRLTVV.

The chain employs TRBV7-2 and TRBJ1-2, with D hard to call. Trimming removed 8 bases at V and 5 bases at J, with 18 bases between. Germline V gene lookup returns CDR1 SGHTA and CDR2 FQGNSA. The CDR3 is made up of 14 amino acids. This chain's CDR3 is CASGSGLGQYGYTF. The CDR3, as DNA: TGTGCCAGCGGCAGTGGCCTAGGGCAGTATGGCTACACCTTC.

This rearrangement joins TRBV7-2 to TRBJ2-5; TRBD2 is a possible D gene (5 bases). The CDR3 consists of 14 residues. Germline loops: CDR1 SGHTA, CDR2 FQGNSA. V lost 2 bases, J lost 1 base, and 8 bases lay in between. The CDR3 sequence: CASSLRTLQETQYF. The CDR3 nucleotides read TGTGCCAGCAGCTTACGGACTCTCCAAGAGACCCAGTACTTC.

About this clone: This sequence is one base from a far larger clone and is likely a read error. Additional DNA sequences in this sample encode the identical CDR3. The CDR3 here is CASSPHLASSEKLFF. The DNA for the CDR3 is TGTGCCAGCAGCCCCCATTTGGCCAGTAGCGAAAAACTGTTTTTT. The V call is TRBV4-2, the J call TRBJ1-4; D is ambiguous. This CDR3 comprises 15 residues. V was trimmed by 4 bases and J by 8 bases, leaving 17 bases between them. The V gene's germline CDR1 is LGHNA and CDR2 YNFKEQ.

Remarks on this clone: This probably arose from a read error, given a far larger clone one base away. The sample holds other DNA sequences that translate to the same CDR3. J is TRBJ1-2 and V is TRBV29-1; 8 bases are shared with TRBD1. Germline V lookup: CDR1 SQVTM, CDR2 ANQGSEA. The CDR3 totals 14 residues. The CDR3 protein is CSVITRTGNYGYTF. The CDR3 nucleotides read TGCAGCGTCATCACTAGGACAGGGAACTATGGCTACACTTTC.

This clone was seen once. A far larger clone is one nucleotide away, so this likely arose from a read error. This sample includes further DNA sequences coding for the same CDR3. CDR3 sequence reads: CASSLMETGELFF. CDR3 bases: TGTGCCAGCAGTTTAATGGAAACCGGGGAGCTGTTCTTT. The V call is TRBV27, the J call TRBJ2-2, with D possibly being TRBD2 (5 bases). Germline CDR1 reads MNHEY; CDR2 reads SMNVEV (reference sequence). The CDR3 spans 13 residues.

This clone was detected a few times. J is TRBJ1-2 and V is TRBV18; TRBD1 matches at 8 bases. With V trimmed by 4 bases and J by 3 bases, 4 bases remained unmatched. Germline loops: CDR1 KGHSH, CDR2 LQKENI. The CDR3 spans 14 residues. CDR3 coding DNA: TGTGCCAGCTCACTGACAGGGGTCGACTATGGCTACACCTTC. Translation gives CASSLTGVDYGYTF. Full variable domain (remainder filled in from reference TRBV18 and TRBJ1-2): NAGVMQNPRHLVRRRGQEARLRCSPMKGHSHVYWYRQLPEEGLKFMVYLQKENIIDESGMPKERFSAEFPKEGPSILRIQQVVRGDSAAYFCASSLTGVDYGYTFGSGTRLTVV.

CDR3 nucleotide sequence: TGCGCCAGCAGTGAGTCCAGGGGGGCCATTCAGTACTTC. It is translated as CASSESRGAIQYF. The V and J genes are TRBV10-2 and TRBJ2-4; possibly TRBD1 for D (7 bases). The CDR3 loop spans 13 amino acids. Germline CDR1 reads WSHSY; CDR2 reads SAAADI. Trimming left V 0 bases short and J 9 bases short, with 9 bases between.

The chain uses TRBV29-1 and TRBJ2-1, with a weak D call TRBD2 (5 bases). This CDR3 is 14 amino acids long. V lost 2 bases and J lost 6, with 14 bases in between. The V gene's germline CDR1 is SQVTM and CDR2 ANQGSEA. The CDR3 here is CSVEPPGRVNEQFF. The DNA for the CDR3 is TGCAGCGTTGAACCACCGGGAAGGGTCAATGAGCAGTTCTTC.

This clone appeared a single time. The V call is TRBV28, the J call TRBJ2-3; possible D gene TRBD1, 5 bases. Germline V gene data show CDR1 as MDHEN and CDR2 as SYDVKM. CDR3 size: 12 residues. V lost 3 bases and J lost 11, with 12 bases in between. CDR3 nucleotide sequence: TGTGCCAGCAGTTTGCCAGGGTTTGGGCAGTATTTT. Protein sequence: CASSLPGFGQYF.

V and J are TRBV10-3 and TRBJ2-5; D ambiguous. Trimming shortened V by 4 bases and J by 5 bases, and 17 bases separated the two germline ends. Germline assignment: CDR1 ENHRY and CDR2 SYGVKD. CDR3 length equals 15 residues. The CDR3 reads CAISGSTEGIETQYF. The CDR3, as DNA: TGTGCCATCAGTGGGTCGACCGAAGGAATCGAGACCCAGTACTTC.

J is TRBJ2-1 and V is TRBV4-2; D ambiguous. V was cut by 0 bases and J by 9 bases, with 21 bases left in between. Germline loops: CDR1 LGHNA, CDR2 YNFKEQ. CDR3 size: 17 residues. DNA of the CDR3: TGTGCCAGCAGCCAAGATGTGCCCTTAATAAAGTGGAGTGAGCAGTTCTTC. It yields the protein CASSQDVPLIKWSEQFF.

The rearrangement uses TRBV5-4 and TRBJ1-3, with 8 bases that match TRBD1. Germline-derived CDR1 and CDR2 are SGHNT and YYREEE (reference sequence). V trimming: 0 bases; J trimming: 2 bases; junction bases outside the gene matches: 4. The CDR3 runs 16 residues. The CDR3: CASSLDPGGAGNTIYF. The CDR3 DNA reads TGTGCCAGCAGCTTGGATCCAGGGGGCGCTGGAAACACCATATATTTT.

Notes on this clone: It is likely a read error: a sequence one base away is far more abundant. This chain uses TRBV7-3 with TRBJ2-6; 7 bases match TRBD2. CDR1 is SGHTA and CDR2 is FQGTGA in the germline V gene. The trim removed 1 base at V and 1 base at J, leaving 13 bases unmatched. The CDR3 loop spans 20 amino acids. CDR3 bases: TGTGCCAGCAGCTTAAATCCCAGACCAGCGGGGCCTTCTGGGGCCAACGTCCTGACTTTC. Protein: CASSLNPRPAGPSGANVLTF.

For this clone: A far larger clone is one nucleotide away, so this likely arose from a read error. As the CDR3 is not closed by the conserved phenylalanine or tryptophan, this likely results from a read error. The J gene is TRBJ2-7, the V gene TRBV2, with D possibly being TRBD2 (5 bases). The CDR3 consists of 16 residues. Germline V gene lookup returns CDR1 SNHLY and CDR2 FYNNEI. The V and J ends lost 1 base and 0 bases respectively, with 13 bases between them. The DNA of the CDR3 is TGTGCCAGCAGTGAAGGTTTAGCGAACATCTCCTACGAGCAGTACCTC. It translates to CASSEGLANISYEQYL.

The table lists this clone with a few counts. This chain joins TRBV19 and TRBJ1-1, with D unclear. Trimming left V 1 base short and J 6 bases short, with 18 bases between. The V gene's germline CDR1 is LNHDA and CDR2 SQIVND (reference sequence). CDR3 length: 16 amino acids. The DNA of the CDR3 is TGTGCCAGTAGTATAGGAACCCTTTGGGCGGCCTCTGAAGCTTTCTTT. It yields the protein CASSIGTLWAASEAFF.